Included here is one T cell receptor beta chain sequence, with context. Its antigen is currently unknown. The data stem from a study of T-cell memory formation after mild COVID-19. Findings and caveats of the study: A balance of CD4 and CD8 characterized clones contracting day 15 to 85, whereas later expanders leaned CD4+.

CDR1 MNHEY and CDR2 SVGAGI come from the germline V gene. V gave up 4 bases and J gave up 2 bases, with 8 bases separating them. CDR3 length: 13 residues. TCRdb passed the 5' RACE reads through MiXCR, listing each CDR3 protein once. The sample has about 340,000 distinct CDR3 sequences, 10% to 15% seen once. The source material was PBMCs or a T cell subset sorted from them (not recorded which). The rearrangement uses TRBV6-5 and TRBJ1-1; tentatively, D is TRBD1 (5 bases). This sequence was found in a man between 18 and 35 years old who had mild COVID-19 (a few samples of this study predate the infection). Cell type and time point are not known. The DNA of the CDR3 is TGTGCCAGCAGTTCCAGGGTTAACACTGAAGCTTTCTTT. Translating it yields CASSSRVNTEAFF.